This T cell receptor (beta chain) was recorded in a study of shared clonotypes between healthy human individuals. Study at large: For every donor, three CD4 naive, three CD4 memory, two CD8 naive and one CD8 memory plates were used.

Germline V CDR1 and CDR2: MNHNY, SVGAGI (reference sequence). CDR3 length: 14 amino acids. V was clipped by 2 bases and J by 3 bases, with 10 bases between them. TCRdb's table, derived via immunoSEQ multiplex PCR, lists solely in-frame clones and lacks some. The data contain approximately 2.1 million clones, approximately 95% of them singletons. The sample was naive CD4+ T cells from PBMCs. The subset was: CD45RA+ positively selected. This TCR was sampled from a man between 18 and 35 years old in good health. Some clones in this sample may be carry-over from other donors' samples. V and J are TRBV6-6 and TRBJ1-2, with a tentative D call TRBD1 (5 bases). CDR3 DNA sequence: TGTGCCAGCAGTTACCAGGGTCAGTACTATGGCTACACCTTC. This sequence encodes CASSYQGQYYGYTF.